Following are 19 T cell receptor beta chains from one sample sequenced in a study of siplizumab effects on memory and regulatory T cells. Profiled with immunoSEQ multiplex PCR; TCRdb holds only in-frame clones, not every one. The table has about 120,000 clones, about 94% seen once. The sequencing sample was made of non-Treg CD4+ T cells sorted from blood. The receptors come from a human donor in good health.

In DNA form, the CDR3 reads TGTGCCAGCAGCCCGGGGGCCGGCAGACCAACTAATGAAAAACTGTTTTTT. Residues: CASSPGAGRPTNEKLFF. The chain employs TRBV5-4 and TRBJ1-4, with D possibly being TRBD1 (6 bases). From germline, CDR1 is SGHNT and CDR2 YYREEE (reference sequence). Trimming stripped 4 bases from V and 0 bases from J, with 16 bases between. The CDR3 covers 17 residues.

CDR3 residues: CASSYSRRKWSEQYF. DNA of the CDR3: TGTGCCAGCAGTTATTCCCGCCGGAAGTGGAGCGAGCAGTACTTC. V and J are TRBV6-5 and TRBJ2-7; D gene unclear. Between the trimmed V and J ends, which lost 3 bases and 6 bases, there was a span of 18 bases. Per the germline V gene, CDR1 is MNHEY and CDR2 is SVGAGI. CDR3 length: 15 residues.

The gene calls are TRBV19 and TRBJ2-5, with 8 bases that match TRBD1. The CDR3 loop spans 13 amino acids. Germline lookup yields CDR1 LNHDA and CDR2 SQIVND (reference sequence). Germline trimming cut 7 bases from V and 5 bases from J; bases unmatched to any gene: 6. The CDR3 is CASTRGLGETQYF. In nucleotides, the CDR3 is TGTGCCAGTACCAGGGGGCTGGGGGAGACCCAGTACTTC.

The chain couples TRBV30 to TRBJ2-1; D gene ambiguous. V lost 2 bases and J lost 3, with 5 bases in between. Germline lookup yields CDR1 GTSNPN and CDR2 SVGIG (reference sequence). The CDR3 loop spans 12 amino acids. The CDR3 loop is CAWSSLYNEQFF. The DNA of the CDR3 is TGTGCCTGGAGTTCACTCTACAATGAGCAGTTCTTC.

The CDR3 nucleotides read TGTGCCACCTCTTCTGACAGAGCCTACGAGCAGTACTTC. Residues: CATSSDRAYEQYF. This sequence joins TRBV2 and TRBJ2-7; possible D gene TRBD1, 5 bases. Germline-derived CDR1 and CDR2 are SNHLY and FYNNEI. V was pared by 10 bases and J by 2 bases, with 15 bases between. CDR3 size: 13 residues.

The chain uses TRBV7-3 and TRBJ2-5; D might be TRBD2 (5 bases). Deletions cut 1 base from V and 10 bases from J, with 10 bases between. Germline V lookup: CDR1 SGHTA, CDR2 FQGTGA. The CDR3 is made up of 12 amino acids. The CDR3 loop is CASSLNGIYQYF. The DNA of the CDR3 is TGTGCCAGCAGCTTAAACGGGATATACCAGTACTTC.

The V gene is TRBV2, the J gene TRBJ1-2, with D possibly matching TRBD1 (5 bases). The V gene lost 4 bases and the J gene lost 4 bases, with 13 bases spanning the gap. Per germline, CDR1 SNHLY and CDR2 FYNNEI. The CDR3 totals 14 residues. CDR3 sequence (DNA): TGTGCCAGCAGTGCTCAGGGTGGTCTCTATGGCTACACCTTC. Its protein product is CASSAQGGLYGYTF.

This clone was observed once. The CDR3 DNA sequence: TGCGCCAGCAGATCGTTGGGGTTAGAAGGCACAGATACGCAGTATTTT. Its protein product is CASRSLGLEGTDTQYF. The chain employs TRBV5-1 and TRBJ2-3, with D uncertain. The V and J ends lost 5 bases and 1 base respectively, with 17 bases between them. This CDR3 is built from 16 residues. The germline V gene has CDR1 SGHRS and CDR2 YFSETQ.

J is TRBJ2-1 and V is TRBV5-6; D possibly corresponds to TRBD2 (5 bases). V was clipped by 0 bases and J by 4 bases, with 14 bases between them. The CDR3 sequence is 16 residues long. Germline V CDR1 and CDR2: SGHDT, YYEEEE. The CDR3 sequence is CASSLGGYNGYNEQFF. CDR3 coding DNA: TGTGCCAGCAGCTTGGGAGGGTATAATGGGTACAATGAGCAGTTCTTC.

V and J are TRBV4-1 and TRBJ2-5; possibly TRBD1 for D (6 bases). Germline CDR1 is MGHRA and CDR2 is YSYEKL. Trimming shortened V by 0 bases and J by 2 bases, and 16 bases separated the two germline ends. The CDR3 runs to 17 residues. CDR3 protein: CASSQEWGRGGQETQYF. CDR3 in DNA: TGCGCCAGCAGCCAAGAATGGGGGAGAGGGGGACAAGAGACCCAGTACTTC.

The rearrangement uses TRBV18 and TRBJ2-1; tentative D call: TRBD1 (6 bases). The CDR3 has 13 amino acids. Germline values: CDR1 KGHSH, CDR2 LQKENI. Trimming took off 0 bases at V and 10 bases at J, with 10 bases between the two ends. CDR3: CASSPPNRVEQFF. As DNA, the CDR3 is TGTGCCAGCTCACCACCTAACAGGGTCGAGCAGTTCTTC.

The chain employs TRBV10-3 and TRBJ1-2, with D possibly TRBD1 on 5 matching bases. This CDR3 comprises 14 residues. Germline CDR1 and CDR2: ENHRY and SYGVKD. Deletions cut 3 bases from V and 4 bases from J, with 12 bases between. The CDR3 nucleotides read TGTGCCATCAGTGACCAGGGAGGTTTCTATGGCTACACCTTC. It specifies CAISDQGGFYGYTF.

J is TRBJ1-6 and V is TRBV5-1; D unresolved. V was cut by 1 base and J by 8 bases, with 7 bases left in between. The CDR3 covers 13 residues. Looked up from germline, CDR1 is SGHRS and CDR2 is YFSETQ. The CDR3 region has the DNA TGCGCCAGCAGCTTGTCCACAGATTCACCCCTCCACTTT. As protein: CASSLSTDSPLHF.

For the CDR3, the DNA is TGTGCCAGCAGCGTAGCTGGGGGGGGCGGAATAGGCACAGATACGCAGTATTTT. It is translated as CASSVAGGGGIGTDTQYF. The chain joins TRBV9 to TRBJ2-3, with D perhaps matching TRBD2 (7 bases). Trimming removed 0 bases at V and 1 base at J, with 18 bases between. CDR3 size: 18 residues. Looked up from germline, CDR1 is SGDLS and CDR2 is YYNGEE. The full variable domain, with the rest looked up from reference TRBV9 and TRBJ2-3, is DSGVTQTPKHLITATGQRVTLRCSPRSGDLSVYWYQQSLDQGLQFLIQYYNGEERAKGNILERFSAQQFPDLHSELNLSSLELGDSALYFCASSVAGGGGIGTDTQYFGPGTRLTVL.

The chain couples TRBV12-5 to TRBJ1-3; tentatively, D is TRBD1 (6 bases). This CDR3 has 15 residues. In germline, CDR1 is LGHNT, CDR2 FRNRAP. The CDR3 region has the DNA TGTGGGACCTTGGGGCAGGGGAGATATGGAAACACCATATATTTT. It translates to CGTLGQGRYGNTIYF.

The V and J genes are TRBV7-2 and TRBJ2-1; a possible D gene is TRBD1 (6 bases). The CDR3 length is 16 residues. Germline CDR1 reads SGHTA; CDR2 reads FQGNSA. Trimming pared 5 bases from V and 7 bases from J, leaving 21 bases between. In DNA form, the CDR3 reads TGTGCCAGCAGCCTCCCGGGCGTGGGGGCGCGGAATGAGCAGTTCTTC. Protein product: CASSLPGVGARNEQFF.

CDR3 sequence: CASSGSLGQGQLYEQYF. In DNA, the CDR3 is TGTGCCAGCAGCGGAAGCCTAGGACAGGGCCAACTCTACGAGCAGTACTTC. The chain is built from TRBV9 and TRBJ2-7; 8 positions agree with TRBD1. This CDR3 has 17 amino acids. Per the germline V gene, CDR1 is SGDLS and CDR2 is YYNGEE. After removal of 3 bases from V and 3 bases from J, the junction contained 14 bases not matched to a gene.

The gene calls are TRBV10-3 and TRBJ2-1; TRBD2 matches at 14 bases. The junction had 5 bases not matched to a gene; V was cut back by 6 bases and J by 7 bases. From germline, CDR1 is ENHRY and CDR2 SYGVKD. The CDR3 consists of 15 residues. The CDR3 DNA reads as TGTGCCATCAGCTTGACTAGCGGGGGGGCAAATGAGCAGTTCTTC. This translates into CAISLTSGGANEQFF.

The chain has TRBV18 and TRBJ1-1; a weak D match, TRBD1 (5 bases). The V end lost 3 bases, the J end lost 4 bases, and 15 bases lay between the germline ends. Germline V gene data show CDR1 as KGHSH and CDR2 as LQKENI. The CDR3 length is 15 residues. CDR3 in DNA: TGTGCCAGCTCACCGGGGGGTAGGGTGACCACTGAAGCTTTCTTT. It is translated as CASSPGGRVTTEAFF.